Below, 3 T cell receptor beta chains from the same sample are listed, as sequenced in a study of cytotoxic CD8 clonotypes in ibrutinib-treated CLL. Clones were sequenced by immunoSEQ multiplex PCR, and TCRdb holds only the in-frame ones, with some missing. The sample lists around 150,000 clones, 81% occurring once. This specimen was PBMCs, taken after 12 months of ibrutinib treatment. These receptors were obtained from a human donor with chronic lymphocytic leukemia.

In DNA form, the CDR3 reads TGTGCCAGCAGCTACGGCCCCGGGGGAGGAAACACCATATATTTT. Its protein product is CASSYGPGGGNTIYF. J is TRBJ1-3 and V is TRBV5-4, with D maybe TRBD1 (5 bases). Germline loops: CDR1 SGHNT, CDR2 YYREEE (reference sequence). V gave up 3 bases and J gave up 4 bases, with 14 bases separating them. This CDR3 is 15 amino acids long. Looking up the rest from reference TRBV5-4 and TRBJ1-3 gives the full variable domain: ETGVTQSPTHLIKTRGQQVTLRCSSQSGHNTVSWYQQALGQGPQFIFQYYREEENGRGNFPPRFSGLQFPNYSSELNVNALELDDSALYLCASSYGPGGGNTIYFGEGSWLTVV.

This clone was counted a single time. This chain links TRBV25-1 with TRBJ2-2; no clear D. Germline V gene sequence: CDR1 MGHDK, CDR2 SYGVNS. The CDR3 totals 15 residues. Deletions cut 4 bases from V and 5 bases from J, with 14 bases between. CDR3 in DNA: TGTGCCAGCAGTGGGACCCTTGGAATAACCGGGGAGCTGTTTTTT. This encodes CASSGTLGITGELFF.

The chain recombines TRBV23-1 with TRBJ2-3; 11 bases line up with TRBD1. TRBV23-1 is labeled an ORF, and its function is uncertain. With 4 bases clipped from V and 6 bases from J, the junction kept 6 bases outside the gene matches. The CDR3 runs to 15 residues. CDR3 protein: CASSPADRGLDTQYF. DNA of the CDR3: TGCGCCAGCAGTCCGGCGGACAGGGGGCTGGATACGCAGTATTTT.